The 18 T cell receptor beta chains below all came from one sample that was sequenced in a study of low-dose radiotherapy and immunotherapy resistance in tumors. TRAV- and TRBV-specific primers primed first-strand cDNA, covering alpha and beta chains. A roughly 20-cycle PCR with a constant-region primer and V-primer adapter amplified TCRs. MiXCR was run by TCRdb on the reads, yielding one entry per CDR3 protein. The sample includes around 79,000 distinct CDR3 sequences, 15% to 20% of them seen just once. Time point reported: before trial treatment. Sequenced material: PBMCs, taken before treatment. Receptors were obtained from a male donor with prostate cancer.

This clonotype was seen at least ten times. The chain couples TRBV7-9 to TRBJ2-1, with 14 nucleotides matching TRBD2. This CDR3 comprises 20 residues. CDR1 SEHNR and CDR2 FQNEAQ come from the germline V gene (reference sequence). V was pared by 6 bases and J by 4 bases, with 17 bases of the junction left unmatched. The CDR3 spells CASRTPVGLAGELPYNEQFF. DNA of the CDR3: TGTGCCAGCAGGACCCCGGTGGGACTAGCGGGAGAACTCCCATACAATGAGCAGTTCTTC.

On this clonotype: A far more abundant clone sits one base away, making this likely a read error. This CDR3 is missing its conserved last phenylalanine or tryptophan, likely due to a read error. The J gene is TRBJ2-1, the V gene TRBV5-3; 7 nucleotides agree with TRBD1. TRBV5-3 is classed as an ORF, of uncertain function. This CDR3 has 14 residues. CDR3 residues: CASSLGQTYNEQFS. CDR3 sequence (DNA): TGTGCCAGCAGCTTGGGACAGACCTACAATGAGCAGTTCTCC.

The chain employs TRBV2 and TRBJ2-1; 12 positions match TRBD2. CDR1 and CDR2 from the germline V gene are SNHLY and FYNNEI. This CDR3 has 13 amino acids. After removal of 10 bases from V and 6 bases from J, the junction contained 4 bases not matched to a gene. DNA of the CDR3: TGTGCCATTGGACTAGCGGGATCCAATGAGCAGTTCTTC. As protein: CAIGLAGSNEQFF.

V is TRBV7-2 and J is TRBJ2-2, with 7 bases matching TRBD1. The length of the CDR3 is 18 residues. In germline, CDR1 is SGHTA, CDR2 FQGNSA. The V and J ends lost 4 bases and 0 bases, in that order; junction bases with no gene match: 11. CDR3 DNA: TGTGCCAGCAGCTCCGCCTACGGGACAGAATCGAACACCGGGGAGCTGTTTTTT. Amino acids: CASSSAYGTESNTGELFF.

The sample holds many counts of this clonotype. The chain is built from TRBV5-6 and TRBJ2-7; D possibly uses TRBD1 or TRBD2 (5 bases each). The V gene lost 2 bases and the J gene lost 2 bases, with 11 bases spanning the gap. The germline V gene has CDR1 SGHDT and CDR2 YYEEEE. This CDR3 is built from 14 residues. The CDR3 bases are TGTGCCAGCAGCTTTTCTGGGACGACCTACGAGCAGTACTTC. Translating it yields CASSFSGTTYEQYF.

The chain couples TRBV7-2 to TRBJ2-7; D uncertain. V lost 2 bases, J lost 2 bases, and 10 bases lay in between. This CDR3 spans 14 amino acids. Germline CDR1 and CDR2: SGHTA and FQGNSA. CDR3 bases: TGTGCCAGCAGCTTATCAAGGACGACCTACGAGCAGTACTTC. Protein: CASSLSRTTYEQYF.

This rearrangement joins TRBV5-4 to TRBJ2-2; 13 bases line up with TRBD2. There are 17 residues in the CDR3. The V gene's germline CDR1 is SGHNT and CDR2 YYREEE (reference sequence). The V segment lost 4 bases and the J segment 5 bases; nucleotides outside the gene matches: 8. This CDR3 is CASSGPGTSGATGELFF. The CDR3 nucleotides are TGTGCCAGCAGCGGACCCGGGACTAGCGGGGCAACCGGGGAGCTGTTTTTT. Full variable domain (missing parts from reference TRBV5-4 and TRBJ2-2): ETGVTQSPTHLIKTRGQQVTLRCSSQSGHNTVSWYQQALGQGPQFIFQYYREEENGRGNFPPRFSGLQFPNYSSELNVNALELDDSALYLCASSGPGTSGATGELFFGEGSRLTVL.

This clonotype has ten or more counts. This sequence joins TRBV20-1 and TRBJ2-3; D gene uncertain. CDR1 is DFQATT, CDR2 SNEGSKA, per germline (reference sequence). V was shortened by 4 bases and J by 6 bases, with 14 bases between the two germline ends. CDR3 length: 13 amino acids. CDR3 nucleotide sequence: TGCAGTGCTACCATACCCCTCCAGGATACGCAGTATTTT. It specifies CSATIPLQDTQYF.

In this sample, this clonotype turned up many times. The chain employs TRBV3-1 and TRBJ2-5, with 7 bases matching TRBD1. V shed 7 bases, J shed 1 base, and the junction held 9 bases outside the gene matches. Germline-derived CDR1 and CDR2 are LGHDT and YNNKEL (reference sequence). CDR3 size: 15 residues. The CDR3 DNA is TGTGCCAGCACCCCCCTAGGGGGCCGCCAAGAGACCCAGTACTTC. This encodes CASTPLGGRQETQYF.

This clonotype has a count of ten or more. CDR3 protein: CASSQDLGRDYHEQYF. CDR3 DNA sequence: TGTGCCAGCAGCCAAGATTTGGGCAGGGACTACCACGAGCAGTACTTC. The V gene is TRBV14, the J gene TRBJ2-7; 7 bases fit TRBD2. The CDR3 has 16 amino acids. Germline lookup yields CDR1 SGHDN and CDR2 FVKESK. Trimming at V came to 0 bases and at J to 5 bases, leaving 10 bases not matched to a gene.

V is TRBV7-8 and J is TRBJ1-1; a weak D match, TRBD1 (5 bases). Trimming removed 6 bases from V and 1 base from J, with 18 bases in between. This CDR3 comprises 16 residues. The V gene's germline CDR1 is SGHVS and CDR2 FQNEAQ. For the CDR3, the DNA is TGTGCCAGCAGTCAACGGTTAGCAGGGCAGAACACTGAAGCTTTCTTT. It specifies CASSQRLAGQNTEAFF.

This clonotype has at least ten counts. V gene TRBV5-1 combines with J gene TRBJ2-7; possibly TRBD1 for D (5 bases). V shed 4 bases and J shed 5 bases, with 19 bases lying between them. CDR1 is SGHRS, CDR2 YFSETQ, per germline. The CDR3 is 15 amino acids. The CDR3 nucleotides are TGCGCCAGCAGCGTTGGGGCCGCGGTTAGCCACGAGCAGTACTTC. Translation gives CASSVGAAVSHEQYF. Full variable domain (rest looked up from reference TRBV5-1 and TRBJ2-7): KAGVTQTPRYLIKTRGQQVTLSCSPISGHRSVSWYQQTPGQGLQFLFEYFSETQRNKGNFPGRFSGRQFSNSRSEMNVSTLELGDSALYLCASSVGAAVSHEQYFGPGTRLTVT.

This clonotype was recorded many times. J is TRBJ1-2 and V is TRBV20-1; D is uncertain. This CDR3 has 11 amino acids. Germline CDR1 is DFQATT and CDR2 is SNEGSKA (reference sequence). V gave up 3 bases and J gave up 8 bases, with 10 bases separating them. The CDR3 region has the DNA TGCAGTGCTAGTCAGCCGGAGGGCTACACCTTC. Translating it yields CSASQPEGYTF.

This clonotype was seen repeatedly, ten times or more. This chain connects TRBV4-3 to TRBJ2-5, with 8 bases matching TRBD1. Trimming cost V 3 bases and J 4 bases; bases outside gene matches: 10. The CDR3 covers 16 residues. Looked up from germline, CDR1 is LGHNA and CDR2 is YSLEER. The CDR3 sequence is CASSHGQGRRGETQYF. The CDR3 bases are TGCGCCAGCAGCCACGGACAGGGTCGGCGTGGAGAGACCCAGTACTTC.

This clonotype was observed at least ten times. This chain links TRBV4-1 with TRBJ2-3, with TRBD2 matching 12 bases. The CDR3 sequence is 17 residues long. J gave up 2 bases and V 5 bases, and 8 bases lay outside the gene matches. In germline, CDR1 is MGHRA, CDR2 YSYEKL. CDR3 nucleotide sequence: TGCGCCAGCAGCAAATCTAGCGGGGGGGCCCTCACAGATACGCAGTATTTT. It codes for CASSKSSGGALTDTQYF.

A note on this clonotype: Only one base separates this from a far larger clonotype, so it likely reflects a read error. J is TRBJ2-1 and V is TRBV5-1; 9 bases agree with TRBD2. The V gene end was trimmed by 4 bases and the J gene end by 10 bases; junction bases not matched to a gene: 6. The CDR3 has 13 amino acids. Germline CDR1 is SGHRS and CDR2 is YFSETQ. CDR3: CASSGGLAYEQFF. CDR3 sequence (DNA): TGCGCCAGCAGCGGGGGACTAGCCTACGAGCAGTTCTTC. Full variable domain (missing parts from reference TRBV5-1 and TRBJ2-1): KAGVTQTPRYLIKTRGQQVTLSCSPISGHRSVSWYQQTPGQGLQFLFEYFSETQRNKGNFPGRFSGRQFSNSRSEMNVSTLELGDSALYLCASSGGLAYEQFFGPGTRLTVL.

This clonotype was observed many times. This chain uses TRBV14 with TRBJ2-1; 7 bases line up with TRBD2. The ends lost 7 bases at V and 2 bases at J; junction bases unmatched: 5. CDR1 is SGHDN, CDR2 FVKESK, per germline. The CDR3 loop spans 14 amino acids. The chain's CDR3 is CASKVGGTYNEQFF. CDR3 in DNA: TGTGCCAGCAAGGTGGGAGGGACCTACAATGAGCAGTTCTTC.

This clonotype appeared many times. This chain's CDR3 is CASSLTASYNEQFF. Here the CDR3 DNA reads TGTGCCAGTAGTTTGACGGCCTCCTACAATGAGCAGTTCTTC. The V gene is TRBV19, the J gene TRBJ2-1; D gene unclear. The germline V gene encodes CDR1 LNHDA and CDR2 SQIVND (reference sequence). CDR3 length equals 14 residues. The V gene lost 5 bases and the J gene lost 0 bases, with 8 bases spanning the gap.